Listed below are T cell receptor beta chains from one sample, sequenced in a study of regulatory T cells in long-lasting Graves disease. TCRdb passed the multiplex PCR reads through MiXCR, listing each CDR3 protein once. The sample consists of 600,000 to 800,000 distinct CDR3 sequences, 25% to 30% of them appearing once. The source was peripheral blood mononuclear cells (PBMCs), collected when the disease was refractory, from a patient treated with antithyroid drugs. All receptors come from a female donor with Graves disease. The CDR3 runs from the conserved cysteine through the conserved F or W. D genes are given only for firm matches. The listing skips clone size in some rows; elsewhere it reads once, few, many or a size class.

v_gene,d_gene,abundance,j_gene,CDR3nt,CDR3aa
TRBV12-3/TRBV12-4,NA,many,TRBJ1-2,TGTGCCAGCAGTTCTACTCTCAGGAAGGTCTTGAACTATGGCTACACCTTC,CASSSTLRKVLNYGYTF
TRBV2,NA,few,TRBJ1-1,TGTGCCAGCAGTGAAGCGTTAGCCAGGTTCACCACTGAAGCTTTCTTT,CASSEALARFTTEAFF
TRBV29-1,NA,NA,TRBJ1-4,TGCAGCGTTTCTTGGGGGGAAAAACTGTTTTTT,CSVSWGEKLFF
TRBV19,NA,NA,TRBJ1-5,TGTGCCAGTAGCGACGGGCCTCCAGGTCAGCCCCAGCATTTT,CASSDGPPGQPQHF
TRBV12-3/TRBV12-4,NA,many,TRBJ1-5,TGTGCCAGCAGACGACAGGTCGTGGGCAATCAGCCCCAGCATTTT,CASRRQVVGNQPQHF
TRBV20-1,TRBD1,NA,TRBJ1-3,TGCAGTGCTGGTACGACAGGGGCTGGAAACACCATATATTTT,CSAGTTGAGNTIYF
TRBV6-1,TRBD1,NA,TRBJ2-7,TGTGCCAGCCTCCTAGGACAGGGGAATTACGAGCAGTACTTC,CASLLGQGNYEQYF
TRBV6-4,TRBD2,NA,TRBJ2-5,TGTGCCAGCAGTTACTTAGCGGGAGGCCCACAAGAGACCCAGTACTTC,CASSYLAGGPQETQYF
TRBV20-1,NA,NA,TRBJ1-1,TGCGGTGCTAGAGCAGGGGTTAAAGAAACTGAAGCTTTCTTT,CGARAGVKETEAFF
TRBV7-9,NA,NA,TRBJ2-5,TGTGCCAGCAGCTTAGGAGGGTTGGCTCAAGAGACCCAGTACTTC,CASSLGGLAQETQYF
TRBV29-1,NA,few,TRBJ1-1,TGCAGCGTTGTCGTACGGGTAAACACTGAAGCTTTCTTT,CSVVVRVNTEAFF
TRBV12-3/TRBV12-4,NA,many,TRBJ1-1,TGTGCCAGCAGTTTGGGGCAGGGACTTGAAGCTTTCTTT,CASSLGQGLEAFF
TRBV6-1,TRBD2,many,TRBJ2-7,TGTGCCACCCTTAGAGGAGCGGGATCCTCCTACGAGCAGTACTTC,CATLRGAGSSYEQYF
TRBV12-3/TRBV12-4,TRBD1,few,TRBJ1-1,TGTGCCAGCAGTTTACCGCCCGGGACAGGGAAGACTGAAGCTTTCTTT,CASSLPPGTGKTEAFF
TRBV29-1,NA,NA,TRBJ1-2,TGCAGCGTTGAAGTGGTGGAGGGGGTCTATGGCTACACCTTC,CSVEVVEGVYGYTF
TRBV9,NA,NA,TRBJ2-4,TGTGCCAGCAGCGTAGGGCTACACCAATCCGGCCTAGCCAAAAACATTCAGTACTTC,CASSVGLHQSGLAKNIQYF
TRBV20-1,NA,NA,TRBJ1-5,TGCAGTGCTAGAGGACAGATCAGCAATCAGCCCCAGCATTTT,CSARGQISNQPQHF
TRBV24-1,NA,few,TRBJ2-2,TGTGCCACCAGCGTAGACCACACCGGGGAGCTGTTTTTT,CATSVDHTGELFF
TRBV5-1,TRBD2,NA,TRBJ2-5,TGCGCCAGCAGCCCCGTTGCGGGACTAGCGGGGGAGACCCAGTACTTC,CASSPVAGLAGETQYF
TRBV6-5,NA,few,TRBJ1-5,TGTGCCAGCAGTTACGGAGGGCAGAATCAGCCCCAGCATTTT,CASSYGGQNQPQHF
TRBV9,TRBD1,NA,TRBJ1-5,TGTGCCAGCACCTACGGAACAGGACAGGGGCGGGAGCCCCAGCATTTT,CASTYGTGQGREPQHF
TRBV11-2,NA,few,TRBJ2-7,TGTGCCAGCAGCTTAGGCCGGTCCGAGCAGTACTTC,CASSLGRSEQYF
TRBV19,NA,NA,TRBJ2-4,TGTGCCAGTAGTCCCCCCCTCCGGACAAAATTAGACTTC,CASSPPLRTKLDF
TRBV28,NA,many,TRBJ1-5,TGTGCCAGCAGTCCTGGGGTAAATCAGCCCCAGCATTTT,CASSPGVNQPQHF
TRBV7-3,NA,NA,TRBJ2-2,TGTGCCAGCAGCTCGGGACCCTCGAAGGCCACCGGGGAGCTGTTTTTT,CASSSGPSKATGELFF
TRBV7-9,NA,NA,TRBJ2-2,TGTGCCAGCAGCTTAGAACGGTCATTACCCGGGGAGCTGTTTTTT,CASSLERSLPGELFF
TRBV3-1,TRBD1,few,TRBJ1-4,TGTGCCAGCAGCCAAGATGGGACAGGGGGGGAAAAACTGTTTTTT,CASSQDGTGGEKLFF
TRBV18,TRBD1,NA,TRBJ1-1,TGTGCCAGCTCACCACTCGGGACAGGGAGAGGCACTGAAGCTTTCTTT,CASSPLGTGRGTEAFF
TRBV29-1,TRBD1,few,TRBJ2-7,TGCAGCGTGGCCTTGACAGGGCAACCCTACGAGCAGTACTTC,CSVALTGQPYEQYF
TRBV3-1,TRBD1,few,TRBJ2-7,TGTGCCAGCAGCCACGCTACAGGGGGGAACGAGCAGTACTTC,CASSHATGGNEQYF
TRBV19,TRBD1,NA,TRBJ2-7,TGTGCCAGTAGTATAAAACTTACGACAGGGGGCTACGAGCAGTACTTC,CASSIKLTTGGYEQYF
TRBV12-3/TRBV12-4,NA,few,TRBJ1-5,TGTGCCAGCAGTTTAGCGTCGGCAGGCGGCAATCAGCCCCAGCATTTT,CASSLASAGGNQPQHF
TRBV7-3,NA,NA,TRBJ2-2,TGTGCCAGCAGCCCCAGTGGAGGCGCGGCGGCCGGGGAGCTGTTTTTT,CASSPSGGAAAGELFF
TRBV12-3/TRBV12-4,NA,NA,TRBJ1-1,TGTGCCAGCAGTCCGATCCAGGCCCGGGCTGAAGCTTTCTTT,CASSPIQARAEAFF
TRBV11-3,NA,NA,TRBJ1-3,TGTGCCAGCAGCTTGGGTCAGATGAGAAACACCATATATTTT,CASSLGQMRNTIYF
TRBV11-2,TRBD1,few,TRBJ1-5,TGTGCCAGCAGCTTAGGGGACAGGGGTTTGCACAGCAATCAGCCCCAGCATTTT,CASSLGDRGLHSNQPQHF
TRBV10-1,NA,NA,TRBJ1-1,TGCGCCAGCAGTGATCGTTTGTGGACTGAAGCTTTCTTT,CASSDRLWTEAFF
TRBV5-1,TRBD1,few,TRBJ1-2,TGCGCCAGCAGCGGCGGGACAGGCGCTGGGACTAACTATGGCTACACCTTC,CASSGGTGAGTNYGYTF
TRBV28,NA,few,TRBJ2-7,TGTGCCAGCAGTTCCACCCCCTCCGGAAGAGGGTACTTC,CASSSTPSGRGYF